This is a list of T cell receptor beta chains from one sample in a study of shared clonotypes between healthy human individuals. Sequencing used immunoSEQ multiplex PCR; TCRdb keeps in-frame clones, though not all of them. The top ten clones hold under 2% of a sample with some 660,000 clones, around three quarters of them seen once. Input material: memory CD4+ T cells sorted from blood. The receptors originated from a woman aged 30 to 39 in good health. The CDR3 runs from the conserved cysteine through the conserved F or W. The D gene is left open where the match is weak. Part of the rows lack a size; the others show once, few, many or a class for expanded clones.

j_gene: TRBJ2-2; v_gene: TRBV6-6; len: 15; abundance: once; d_gene: TRBD2; CDR3aa: CASSPLAVNTGELFF; CDR3nt: TGTGCCAGCAGCCCACTAGCGGTTAACACCGGGGAGCTGTTTTTT
j_gene: TRBJ2-2; v_gene: TRBV2; len: 14; abundance: -; d_gene: -; CDR3aa: CASSGPTSFGELFF; CDR3nt: TGTGCCAGCAGCGGTCCAACTAGTTTCGGGGAGCTGTTTTTT
j_gene: TRBJ2-1; v_gene: TRBV19; len: 15; abundance: -; d_gene: TRBD2; CDR3aa: CASAEREISGDEQFF; CDR3nt: TGTGCCAGCGCTGAGCGGGAGATCTCTGGCGATGAGCAGTTCTTC
j_gene: TRBJ1-5; v_gene: TRBV28; len: 14; abundance: -; d_gene: -; CDR3aa: CASSDHNAHQPQHF; CDR3nt: TGTGCCAGCAGTGACCACAACGCCCATCAGCCCCAGCATTTT
j_gene: TRBJ2-5; v_gene: TRBV6-5; len: 15; abundance: -; d_gene: TRBD2; CDR3aa: CASRAASGAQETQYF; CDR3nt: TGTGCCAGCAGGGCGGCTAGCGGAGCCCAAGAGACCCAGTACTTC
j_gene: TRBJ2-6; v_gene: TRBV28; len: 14; abundance: few; d_gene: -; CDR3aa: CASRPGSGANVLTF; CDR3nt: TGTGCCAGCAGACCAGGGTCTGGGGCCAACGTCCTGACTTTC
j_gene: TRBJ1-1; v_gene: TRBV5-1; len: 15; abundance: -; d_gene: -; CDR3aa: CASSLAVRMNTEAFF; CDR3nt: TGCGCCAGCAGCTTGGCGGTCAGGATGAACACTGAAGCTTTCTTT
j_gene: TRBJ2-7; v_gene: TRBV14; len: 14; abundance: -; d_gene: -; CDR3aa: CASSQATRNYEQYF; CDR3nt: TGTGCCAGCAGCCAAGCGACCAGGAACTACGAGCAGTACTTC
j_gene: TRBJ2-5; v_gene: TRBV6-1; len: 14; abundance: -; d_gene: -; CDR3aa: CASSRVNRQETQYF; CDR3nt: TGTGCCAGCAGCCGGGTCAACAGGCAAGAGACCCAGTACTTC
j_gene: TRBJ2-5; v_gene: TRBV25-1; len: 15; abundance: -; d_gene: TRBD2; CDR3aa: CASRGGQRNQETQYF; CDR3nt: TGTGCCAGCAGGGGAGGGCAGAGGAACCAAGAGACCCAGTACTTC
j_gene: TRBJ1-5; v_gene: TRBV5-4; len: 16; abundance: -; d_gene: -; CDR3aa: CASSLGGKNSNQPQHF; CDR3nt: TGTGCCAGCAGCTTGGGAGGGAAGAATAGCAATCAGCCCCAGCATTTT
j_gene: TRBJ1-2; v_gene: TRBV28; len: 12; abundance: -; d_gene: TRBD1; CDR3aa: CASSDRVRGYTF; CDR3nt: TGTGCCAGCAGTGACAGGGTACGAGGCTACACCTTC
j_gene: TRBJ2-7; v_gene: TRBV27; len: 17; abundance: -; d_gene: TRBD2; CDR3aa: CASSLRLGLATDYEQYF; CDR3nt: TGTGCCAGCAGTTTACGCCTGGGACTAGCGACCGACTACGAGCAGTACTTC
j_gene: TRBJ2-7; v_gene: TRBV6-5; len: 10; abundance: -; d_gene: -; CDR3aa: CASGSYEQYF; CDR3nt: TGTGCCAGCGGGAGCTACGAGCAGTACTTC
j_gene: TRBJ1-2; v_gene: TRBV5-6; len: 15; abundance: -; d_gene: TRBD1; CDR3aa: CASSFPGQHNYGYTF; CDR3nt: TGTGCCAGCAGCTTTCCGGGACAGCATAACTATGGCTACACCTTC
j_gene: TRBJ2-4; v_gene: TRBV16; len: 13; abundance: -; d_gene: -; CDR3aa: CASSQGAKNIQYF; CDR3nt: TGTGCCAGCAGCCAGGGGGCCAAAAACATTCAGTACTTC
j_gene: TRBJ1-2; v_gene: TRBV14; len: 14; abundance: -; d_gene: -; CDR3aa: CASSQIVAGYGYTF; CDR3nt: TGTGCCAGCAGCCAAATTGTCGCGGGCTATGGCTACACCTTC
j_gene: TRBJ2-3; v_gene: TRBV6-5; len: 16; abundance: -; d_gene: TRBD2; CDR3aa: CASSYWSGLGADTQYF; CDR3nt: TGTGCCAGCAGTTACTGGTCGGGACTAGGGGCAGATACGCAGTATTTT
j_gene: TRBJ2-7; v_gene: TRBV28; len: 16; abundance: -; d_gene: -; CDR3aa: CASSPADTRSSYEQYF; CDR3nt: TGTGCCAGCAGCCCCGCCGACACAAGAAGCTCCTACGAGCAGTACTTC
j_gene: TRBJ1-3; v_gene: TRBV11-2; len: 12; abundance: -; d_gene: -; CDR3aa: CASSLNGDTIYF; CDR3nt: TGTGCCAGCAGCTTAAATGGGGACACCATATATTTT
j_gene: TRBJ2-1; v_gene: TRBV28; len: 16; abundance: -; d_gene: TRBD1; CDR3aa: CASKNGQGLEYNEQFF; CDR3nt: TGTGCCAGCAAAAACGGACAGGGCCTAGAATACAATGAGCAGTTCTTC
j_gene: TRBJ2-7; v_gene: TRBV2; len: 15; abundance: -; d_gene: TRBD1; CDR3aa: CASSEVDRGSYEQYF; CDR3nt: TGTGCCAGCAGTGAAGTAGACAGGGGCTCCTACGAGCAGTACTTC
j_gene: TRBJ1-5; v_gene: TRBV18; len: 14; abundance: once; d_gene: -; CDR3aa: CASSPESSNQPQHF; CDR3nt: TGTGCCAGCTCACCCGAGTCGAGCAATCAGCCCCAGCATTTT
j_gene: TRBJ2-1; v_gene: TRBV28; len: 13; abundance: -; d_gene: -; CDR3aa: CASTQGRSNEQFF; CDR3nt: TGTGCCAGCACCCAGGGAAGGTCAAATGAGCAGTTCTTC
j_gene: TRBJ2-7; v_gene: TRBV28; len: 13; abundance: -; d_gene: -; CDR3aa: CASSSGLGGGQYF; CDR3nt: TGTGCCAGCAGTTCAGGACTAGGGGGCGGGCAGTACTTC
j_gene: TRBJ1-2; v_gene: TRBV19; len: 14; abundance: once; d_gene: -; CDR3aa: CASIPSSGGYGYTF; CDR3nt: TGTGCCAGTATTCCCTCCTCAGGCGGTTATGGCTACACCTTC
j_gene: TRBJ1-5; v_gene: TRBV7-9; len: 13; abundance: -; d_gene: -; CDR3aa: CASSLVLGQPQHF; CDR3nt: TGTGCCAGCAGCTTAGTTTTGGGACAGCCCCAGCATTTT
j_gene: TRBJ2-5; v_gene: TRBV5-4; len: 15; abundance: many; d_gene: TRBD2; CDR3aa: CASSSAGGPGETQYF; CDR3nt: TGTGCCAGCAGCTCAGCGGGAGGGCCGGGGGAGACCCAGTACTTC
j_gene: TRBJ1-3; v_gene: TRBV6-5; len: 13; abundance: -; d_gene: -; CDR3aa: CASSSPHVNTIYF; CDR3nt: TGTGCCAGCAGTTCCCCACATGTGAACACCATATATTTT
j_gene: TRBJ2-6; v_gene: TRBV19; len: 16; abundance: -; d_gene: -; CDR3aa: CASSLGRLSGANVLTF; CDR3nt: TGTGCCAGTAGTTTGGGACGACTCTCTGGGGCCAACGTCCTGACTTTC
j_gene: TRBJ2-3; v_gene: TRBV25-1; len: 17; abundance: -; d_gene: TRBD2; CDR3aa: CASSDPTSGGAQDTQYF; CDR3nt: TGTGCCAGCAGTGATCCCACTAGCGGGGGTGCACAAGATACGCAGTATTTT
j_gene: TRBJ2-7; v_gene: TRBV6-6; len: 14; abundance: -; d_gene: -; CDR3aa: CASSYAGDPYEQYF; CDR3nt: TGTGCCAGCAGTTACGCAGGGGATCCCTACGAGCAGTACTTC
j_gene: TRBJ2-1; v_gene: TRBV7-2; len: 13; abundance: few; d_gene: -; CDR3aa: CASSLLRGNEQFF; CDR3nt: TGTGCCAGCAGCTTACTGCGTGGAAATGAGCAGTTCTTC
j_gene: TRBJ1-4; v_gene: TRBV2; len: 14; abundance: once; d_gene: TRBD1; CDR3aa: CASSLGQSNEKLFF; CDR3nt: TGTGCCAGCAGTCTGGGACAGAGTAATGAAAAACTGTTTTTT
j_gene: TRBJ2-1; v_gene: TRBV2; len: 13; abundance: -; d_gene: -; CDR3aa: CASSLANYNEQFF; CDR3nt: TGTGCCAGCAGTCTAGCGAACTACAATGAGCAGTTCTTC
j_gene: TRBJ2-5; v_gene: TRBV21-1; len: 14; abundance: once; d_gene: -; CDR3aa: CATVISGSEETQYF; CDR3nt: TGTGCCACTGTCATTAGCGGGAGTGAGGAGACCCAGTACTTC
j_gene: TRBJ2-7; v_gene: TRBV6-6; len: 14; abundance: -; d_gene: TRBD2; CDR3aa: CASSSLAGGYEQYF; CDR3nt: TGTGCCAGCAGTTCACTAGCGGGAGGTTACGAGCAGTACTTC
j_gene: TRBJ2-7; v_gene: TRBV27; len: 15; abundance: -; d_gene: TRBD2; CDR3aa: CASSFTASGAYEQYF; CDR3nt: TGTGCCAGCAGTTTTACGGCTAGCGGGGCCTACGAGCAGTACTTC
j_gene: TRBJ2-7; v_gene: TRBV6-1; len: 17; abundance: -; d_gene: -; CDR3aa: CASNDLYGGKSSYEQYF; CDR3nt: TGTGCCAGCAATGATCTTTATGGGGGGAAGAGCTCCTACGAGCAGTACTTC
j_gene: TRBJ1-4; v_gene: TRBV28; len: 14; abundance: -; d_gene: -; CDR3aa: CASSFGTDNEKLFF; CDR3nt: TGTGCCAGCAGTTTCGGGACGGACAATGAAAAACTGTTTTTT
j_gene: TRBJ2-2; v_gene: TRBV9; len: 15; abundance: -; d_gene: -; CDR3aa: CASSPQGGNTGELFF; CDR3nt: TGTGCCAGCAGCCCCCAAGGGGGAAACACCGGGGAGCTGTTTTTT
j_gene: TRBJ2-5; v_gene: TRBV7-8; len: 14; abundance: -; d_gene: -; CDR3aa: CASSTGTASGTQYF; CDR3nt: TGTGCCAGCAGCACGGGGACCGCGAGCGGGACCCAGTACTTC
j_gene: TRBJ2-5; v_gene: TRBV28; len: 13; abundance: -; d_gene: -; CDR3aa: CASHRGGKETQYF; CDR3nt: TGTGCCAGCCACAGGGGGGGGAAAGAGACCCAGTACTTC
j_gene: TRBJ2-3; v_gene: TRBV5-1; len: 15; abundance: -; d_gene: -; CDR3aa: CASSLVVGMADTQYF; CDR3nt: TGCGCCAGCAGCTTGGTCGTCGGGATGGCAGATACGCAGTATTTT
j_gene: TRBJ1-2; v_gene: TRBV18; len: 20; abundance: -; d_gene: -; CDR3aa: CASSPLPGTAGIGAYYGYTF; CDR3nt: TGTGCCAGCTCACCACTCCCCGGGACGGCAGGTATAGGTGCCTACTATGGCTACACCTTC
j_gene: TRBJ2-1; v_gene: TRBV30; len: 13; abundance: -; d_gene: TRBD2; CDR3aa: CAWRAGTRIEQFF; CDR3nt: TGTGCCTGGAGAGCCGGGACTAGAATCGAGCAGTTCTTC
j_gene: TRBJ2-7; v_gene: TRBV18; len: 14; abundance: -; d_gene: TRBD2; CDR3aa: CASSPGLAVYEQYF; CDR3nt: TGTGCCAGCTCACCGGGACTAGCGGTCTACGAGCAGTACTTC
j_gene: TRBJ2-7; v_gene: TRBV5-1; len: 14; abundance: -; d_gene: -; CDR3aa: CASSSNRDLGEQYF; CDR3nt: TGCGCCAGCAGCTCTAACCGGGACTTAGGGGAGCAGTACTTC